The rows below give T cell receptor beta chains drawn from one sample of a study of beta chain features in type 1 diabetes. TCRdb keeps only in-frame clones here, not all; method: immunoSEQ multiplex PCR. The data show hundreds of thousands of clones, roughly 12% seen once. The source material was naive CD4+ T cells from blood. All receptors come from a young woman with type 1 diabetes. CDR3s leave out the opening cysteine and the closing phenylalanine or tryptophan. The order of the fields is V gene, CDR3 length, J gene, CDR3 protein.

>TRBV7-9|13|TRBJ2-5
ASSWTSGRAETQY
>TRBV7-3|12|TRBJ1-1
ASSPGQGLAEAF
>TRBV7-2|14|TRBJ2-2
ASSFLRGRLTGELF
>TRBV18|13|TRBJ2-1
ASSQRGVVNNEQF
>TRBV29-1|11|TRBJ2-3
SVVRLFTDTQY
>TRBV9|12|TRBJ2-7
ASSPHDRGYEQY
>TRBV29-1|11|TRBJ1-1
SVELGQHTEAF
>TRBV28|14|TRBJ2-5
ASTSPTSGLQETQY
>TRBV25-1|14|TRBJ1-4
ASSESGLGADEKLF
>TRBV4-1|14|TRBJ1-2
ASSQEGRRGRDGYT
>TRBV7-2|13|TRBJ2-7
ASSLTRDTPYEQY
>TRBV4-1|13|TRBJ1-2
ASSQDPGGNYGYT
>TRBV2|13|TRBJ1-5
ASNVGGQEGQPQH
>TRBV7-2|9|TRBJ2-1
ASSIFNEQF
>TRBV30|13|TRBJ2-7
AWRNWGVGSYEQY
>TRBV30|16|TRBJ1-5
AWSLEGHWKISNQPQH
>TRBV7-9|11|TRBJ2-7
ASSPRQGLEQY
>TRBV30|13|TRBJ2-7
AWIFGGRTSYEQY
>TRBV12-5|10|TRBJ2-7
ASGLTGYEQY
>TRBV28|11|TRBJ2-5
ASSEGSQETQY
>TRBV4-1|14|TRBJ2-3
ASSPLGKSGSWAQY
>TRBV19|14|TRBJ2-1
ASIRRLGLLTNEQF
>TRBV9|13|TRBJ2-1
ASSVDGVGSNEQF
>TRBV7-9|13|TRBJ1-4
ASSRGAGFGEKLF
>TRBV7-2|12|TRBJ2-5
ASSKRGTEETQY
>TRBV29-1|11|TRBJ2-3
STDTGGTDTQY
>TRBV5-1|12|TRBJ2-5
ASVAGGQGETQY
>TRBV6-6|11|TRBJ2-1
AGAPRSYNEQF
>TRBV5-6|10|TRBJ2-1
ASSLGGSEQF
>TRBV27|14|TRBJ2-1
ASSLRTSGFYNEQF
>TRBV5-1|13|TRBJ2-1
ASSLGASGLNEQF
>TRBV5-4|14|TRBJ2-1
ASSLASSGPYNEQF
>TRBV6-1|12|TRBJ2-7
ASTRTGITYEQY
>TRBV5-1|10|TRBJ2-5
ASSLGLETQY
>TRBV5-1|10|TRBJ1-2
ASSLETEGYT